This record covers a single TCR beta chain. The entry originates in a study of blood T cell repertoires in COVID-19. Study context: Researchers got acute and convalescent COVID-19 samples from the United States, Italy and Spain. Sources were T cells, B-cell-depleted T cells, or PBMCs; the material itself was cDNA or gDNA.

How the authors handled the data: Estimates of nucleated cell counts were drawn from the amplification of reference gene primers. The table came from immunoSEQ multiplex PCR; TCRdb's copy has only in-frame clones and leaves some out. The DNA was the basis for D and trimming; V, J and clone size are from that table. Of roughly 140,000 clones listed, approximately 85% were seen once; the top ten hold 2.5% to 3.5%. The CDR3 loop spans 13 amino acids. Losses at the gene ends were 5 bases for V and 8 bases for J; bases not matched to a gene: 6. The receptor was derived from a man aged 50 or older with acute or convalescent COVID-19. Specimen: peripheral blood. V is TRBV12-3 or TRBV12-4 and J is TRBJ1-2, with 9 bases matching TRBD1. The CDR3 bases are TGTGCCAGCAGTCAGGGACAGGGTCAGGGCTACACCTTC. Encoded protein: CASSQGQGQGYTF.